These 19 T cell receptor beta chains originate from one sample sequenced in a study of cytomegalovirus exposure and HLA in healthy donors. The repertoire was sequenced with immunoSEQ multiplex PCR; TCRdb's copy has only in-frame clones and lacks some. The sample contains over 150,000 clones, approximately 86% of which appear only once. The sequenced sample consisted of PBMCs. The origin of the receptors is a man between 18 and 35 years old in good health and CMV-seropositive.

This chain connects TRBV9 to TRBJ2-5; tentative D call: TRBD2 (6 bases). V shed 2 bases and J shed 3 bases, with 8 bases lying between them. Germline V gene data show CDR1 as SGDLS and CDR2 as YYNGEE. CDR3 length: 13 amino acids. Written as DNA, the CDR3 is TGTGCCAGCAGCGTTAGCGGTAAAGAGACCCAGTACTTC. This gives the protein CASSVSGKETQYF.

This sequence joins TRBV7-9 and TRBJ1-5; D is unresolved. Per the germline V gene, CDR1 is SEHNR and CDR2 is FQNEAQ (reference sequence). The CDR3 is 13 amino acids. V was trimmed by 1 base and J by 11 bases, leaving 12 bases between them. The CDR3 is CASSLGGGKAQHF. The CDR3 DNA reads as TGTGCCAGCAGCTTAGGAGGCGGGAAAGCCCAGCATTTT.

The V gene is TRBV7-9, the J gene TRBJ2-3; 8 bases are a match to TRBD2. CDR3 length equals 15 residues. V shed 5 bases and J 0 bases; nucleotides not matched to a gene: 4. CDR1 SEHNR and CDR2 FQNEAQ come from the germline V gene (reference sequence). The CDR3 DNA is TGTGCCAGCAGCAGTAGCGGGGTTAGCACAGATACGCAGTATTTT. It specifies CASSSSGVSTDTQYF.

The chain employs TRBV27 and TRBJ2-2; TRBD1 matches 8 bases. The CDR3 length is 14 residues. CDR1 is MNHEY, CDR2 SMNVEV, per germline (reference sequence). J was trimmed by 3 bases and V by 10 bases; bases with no gene match: 7. CDR3 sequence reads: CAIRTGLDTGELFF. Here the CDR3 DNA reads TGTGCCATTCGGACAGGGCTGGACACCGGGGAGCTGTTTTTT.

V usage is TRBV7-2 and J usage is TRBJ2-1; maybe TRBD1 (5 bases). CDR1 SGHTA and CDR2 FQGNSA come from the germline V gene. This CDR3 comprises 15 residues. Trimming took off 0 bases at V and 4 bases at J, with 10 bases between the two ends. CDR3 DNA sequence: TGTGCCAGCAGCTTAGCGCTTGCAGGGTACAATGAGCAGTTCTTC. Translated, it gives CASSLALAGYNEQFF.

This chain joins TRBV5-1 and TRBJ2-7, with 13 bases fitting TRBD2. Germline trimming cut 1 base from V and 5 bases from J; bases unmatched to any gene: 6. Germline values: CDR1 SGHRS, CDR2 YFSETQ. CDR3 length: 16 residues. This CDR3 reads CASSLRTSGSVDEQYF. The CDR3 coding sequence is TGCGCCAGCAGCTTGAGGACTAGCGGGAGTGTCGACGAGCAGTACTTC.

V is TRBV30 and J is TRBJ2-3, with D perhaps TRBD2 (5 bases). The CDR3 contains 14 residues. V was trimmed by 5 bases and J by 4 bases, leaving 16 bases between them. CDR1 is GTSNPN, CDR2 SVGIG, per germline (reference sequence). The CDR3 sequence: CAWLLMGAADTQYF. The CDR3 region has the DNA TGTGCCTGGCTCCTAATGGGAGCGGCAGATACGCAGTATTTT.

J is TRBJ2-7 and V is TRBV7-2; 14 nucleotides line up with TRBD2. The CDR3 is 16 residues long. The germline gives CDR1 SGHTA, CDR2 FQGNSA. V lost 5 bases to trimming and J lost 4 bases; unmatched junction nucleotides: 7. CDR3 residues: CASSPRTSGGSYEQYF. Written as DNA, the CDR3 is TGTGCCAGCAGCCCGAGGACTAGCGGGGGGTCTTACGAGCAGTACTTC.

The V gene is TRBV6-4, the J gene TRBJ1-2; the D is unclear. The CDR3 totals 13 residues. The V gene's germline CDR1 is MRHNA and CDR2 SNTAGT. The V and J ends lost 2 bases and 2 bases respectively, with 6 bases between them. The CDR3 coding sequence is TGTGCCAGCAGTGACGGGCTCAACTATGGCTACACCTTC. The encoded protein is CASSDGLNYGYTF.

This chain joins TRBV6-6 and TRBJ1-3; 8 bases map to TRBD1. The CDR3 contains 16 residues. The germline V gene has CDR1 MNHNY and CDR2 SVGAGI (reference sequence). Trimming at V came to 2 bases and at J to 2 bases, leaving 5 bases not matched to a gene. The CDR3, as DNA: TGTGCCAGCAGTTACACCGGACAGGGAACTGGAAACACCATATATTTT. It codes for CASSYTGQGTGNTIYF.

This clone has only one observation. V is TRBV7-2 and J is TRBJ1-2, with 9 bases lining up with TRBD1. CDR3 size: 15 residues. Germline lookup yields CDR1 SGHTA and CDR2 FQGNSA. V was pared by 5 bases and J by 6 bases, with 10 bases of the junction left unmatched. The CDR3 protein is CASSPGTGRADGYTF. The CDR3 coding sequence is TGTGCCAGCAGCCCTGGGACAGGGAGGGCTGATGGCTACACCTTC.

This chain links TRBV15 with TRBJ1-4, with TRBD1 matching over 8 bases. Trimming took 3 bases from V and 8 from J; bases not matched to a gene: 14. Germline V lookup: CDR1 LNHNV, CDR2 YYDKDF (reference sequence). The CDR3 sequence is 17 residues long. The CDR3 spells CATSRDRAGGAREKLFF. As DNA, the CDR3 is TGTGCCACCAGCAGGGACAGGGCCGGTGGGGCGAGGGAAAAACTGTTTTTT.

Points on this clone: Additional DNA sequences in this sample encode the identical CDR3. The J gene is TRBJ2-7, the V gene TRBV2; possible D gene TRBD1, 6 bases. The germline gives CDR1 SNHLY, CDR2 FYNNEI. This CDR3 region has 14 residues. The V end lost 3 bases, the J end lost 4 bases, and 13 bases lay between the germline ends. Written as DNA, the CDR3 is TGTGCCAGCAGTGAGCTCCCAGGGGATTACGAGCAGTACTTC. Encoded protein: CASSELPGDYEQYF.

The J gene is TRBJ2-7, the V gene TRBV6-6; 8 bases map to TRBD1. CDR1 is MNHNY, CDR2 SVGAGI, per germline (reference sequence). The V and J ends lost 6 bases and 0 bases, in that order; junction bases with no gene match: 7. The CDR3 runs 15 residues. The CDR3 DNA reads TGTGCCAGCAGCTTCCGGGACAGGAGCTCCTACGAGCAGTACTTC. The encoded protein is CASSFRDRSSYEQYF.

The chain has TRBV7-2 and TRBJ2-6; the D gene is possibly TRBD1 (5 bases). CDR3 length: 14 amino acids. From germline, CDR1 is SGHTA and CDR2 FQGNSA. With 5 bases removed from V and 7 bases from J, the gap between germline ends came to 12 bases. In DNA, the CDR3 is TGTGCCAGCAGCATGGCAAGGACAGCCAACGTCCTGACTTTC. It codes for CASSMARTANVLTF.

This chain connects TRBV5-8 to TRBJ1-2, with 9 bases that match TRBD1. Trimming took 2 bases from V and 8 from J; bases not matched to a gene: 19. The CDR3 has 18 amino acids. The V gene's germline CDR1 is SGHTS and CDR2 YDEGEE. The CDR3 DNA is TGTGCCAGCAGCTTCGTGCACGGGACAGGGTTCCCGGCGTTGGGCTACACCTTC. Translated: CASSFVHGTGFPALGYTF.

This chain joins TRBV18 and TRBJ2-1; TRBD2 agrees at 13 bases. This CDR3 is 15 amino acids long. Germline lookup yields CDR1 KGHSH and CDR2 LQKENI. V trimming: 3 bases; J trimming: 8 bases; junction bases outside the gene matches: 4. The CDR3 region has the DNA TGTGCCAGCTCACCCCGACTAGCGGGAGGTGATGAGCAGTTCTTC. Encoded protein: CASSPRLAGGDEQFF.

The chain joins TRBV5-1 to TRBJ1-4; D possibly corresponds to TRBD1 (6 bases). The germline V gene has CDR1 SGHRS and CDR2 YFSETQ. CDR3 size: 17 residues. The V end was cut by 4 bases, the J end by 5 bases, with 21 bases between. The CDR3 DNA follows: TGCGCCAGCAGCGGGAAGACAGGTTACGACGCAAATGAAAAACTGTTTTTT. Translation gives CASSGKTGYDANEKLFF.

As to this clone: The same CDR3 also results from other DNA sequences found in this sample. The chain carries TRBV9 and TRBJ2-7; TRBD1 aligns across 8 bases. V dropped 3 bases and J dropped 2; count of bases not matched to a gene: 1. The CDR3 runs to 13 residues. Germline V gene lookup returns CDR1 SGDLS and CDR2 YYNGEE. The CDR3 spells CASSAQGAYEQYF. The CDR3 DNA sequence: TGTGCCAGCAGCGCACAGGGGGCCTACGAGCAGTACTTC.